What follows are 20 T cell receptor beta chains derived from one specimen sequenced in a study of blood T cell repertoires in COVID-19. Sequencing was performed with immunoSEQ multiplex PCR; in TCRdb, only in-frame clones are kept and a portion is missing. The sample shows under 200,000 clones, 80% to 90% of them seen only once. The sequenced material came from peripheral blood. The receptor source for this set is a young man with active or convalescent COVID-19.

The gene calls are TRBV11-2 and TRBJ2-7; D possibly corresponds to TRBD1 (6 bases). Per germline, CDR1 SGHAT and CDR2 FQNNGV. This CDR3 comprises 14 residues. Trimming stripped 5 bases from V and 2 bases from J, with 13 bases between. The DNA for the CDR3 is TGTGCCAGCAGCCCCCGGGACAATCCCTACGAGCAGTACGTC. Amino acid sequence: CASSPRDNPYEQYV.

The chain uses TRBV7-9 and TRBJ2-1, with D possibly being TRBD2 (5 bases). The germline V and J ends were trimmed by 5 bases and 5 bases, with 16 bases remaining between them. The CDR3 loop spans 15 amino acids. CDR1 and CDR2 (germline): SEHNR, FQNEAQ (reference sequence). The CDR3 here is CASSREGWINNEQFF. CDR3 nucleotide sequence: TGTGCCAGCAGCCGGGAAGGGTGGATTAACAATGAGCAGTTCTTC.

The CDR3 is CASSQDGTVHSYEQYV. The CDR3 bases are TGCGCCAGCAGCCAAGATGGGACAGTACACTCCTACGAGCAGTACGTC. V usage is TRBV4-1 and J usage is TRBJ2-7; 7 bases are a match to TRBD1. CDR1 is MGHRA, CDR2 YSYEKL, per germline. The CDR3 covers 16 residues. V shed 0 bases, J shed 0 bases, and the junction held 5 bases outside the gene matches.

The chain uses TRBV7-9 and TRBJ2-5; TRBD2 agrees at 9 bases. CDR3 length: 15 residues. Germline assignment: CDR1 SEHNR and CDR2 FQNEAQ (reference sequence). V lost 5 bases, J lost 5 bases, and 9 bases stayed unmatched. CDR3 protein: CASSRLAGVHETQYF. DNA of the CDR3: TGTGCCAGCAGCCGTTTAGCGGGGGTTCACGAGACCCAGTACTTC.

The CDR3 is CASSQVSSEKYQETQYF. For the CDR3, the DNA is TGCGCCAGCAGCCAAGTTTCTTCGGAGAAGTACCAAGAGACCCAGTACTTC. V usage is TRBV4-1 and J usage is TRBJ2-5; no reliable D call. This CDR3 is built from 17 residues. Germline assignment: CDR1 MGHRA and CDR2 YSYEKL. Trimming cost V 1 base and J 0 bases, with 15 bases left between them.

CDR3 DNA sequence: TGTGCCAGCAGCCCCCGGACTAGCGAGCCCTACAATGAGCAGTTCTTC. This encodes CASSPRTSEPYNEQFF. The rearrangement uses TRBV11-3 and TRBJ2-1; 9 bases are shared with TRBD2. J lost 2 bases, V lost 5 bases, and 7 bases had no gene match. Germline V gene data show CDR1 as SGHNT and CDR2 as YENEEA. The CDR3 extends over 16 amino acids.

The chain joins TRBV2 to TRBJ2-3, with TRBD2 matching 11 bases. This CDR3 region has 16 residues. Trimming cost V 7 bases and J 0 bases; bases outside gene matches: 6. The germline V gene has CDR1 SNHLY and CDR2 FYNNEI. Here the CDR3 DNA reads TGTGCCAGCACCGAGACTAGCGGGACCAGCACAGATACGCAGTATTTT. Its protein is CASTETSGTSTDTQYF.

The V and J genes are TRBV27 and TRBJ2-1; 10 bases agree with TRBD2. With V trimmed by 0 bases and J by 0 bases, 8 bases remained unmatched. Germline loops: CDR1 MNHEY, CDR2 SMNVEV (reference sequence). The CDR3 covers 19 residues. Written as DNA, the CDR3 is TGTGCCAGCAGTTTATCGATCTTGGCTAGCGGGAGCTCCTACAATGAGCAGTTCTTC. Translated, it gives CASSLSILASGSSYNEQFF.

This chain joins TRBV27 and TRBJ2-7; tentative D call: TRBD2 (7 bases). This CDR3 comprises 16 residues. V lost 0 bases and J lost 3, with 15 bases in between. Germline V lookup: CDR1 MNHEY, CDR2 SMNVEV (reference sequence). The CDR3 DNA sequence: TGTGCCAGCAGTTTATCGTTTGGCGGGGGCGGCTACGAGCAGTACTTC. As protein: CASSLSFGGGGYEQYF.

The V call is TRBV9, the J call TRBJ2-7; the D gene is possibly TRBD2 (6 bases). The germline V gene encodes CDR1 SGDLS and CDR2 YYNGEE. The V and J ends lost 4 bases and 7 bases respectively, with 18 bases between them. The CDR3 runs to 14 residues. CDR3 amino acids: CASSLFPGAGEQYF. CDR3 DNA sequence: TGTGCCAGCAGCCTCTTTCCGGGTGCGGGGGAGCAGTACTTC.

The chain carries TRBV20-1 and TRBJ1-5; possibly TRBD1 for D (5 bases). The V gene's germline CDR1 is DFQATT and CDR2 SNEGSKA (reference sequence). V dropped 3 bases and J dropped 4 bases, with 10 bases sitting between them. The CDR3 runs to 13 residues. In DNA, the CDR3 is TGCAGTGCTAGTCGGGGGGAAAATCAGCCCCAGCATTTT. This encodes CSASRGENQPQHF.

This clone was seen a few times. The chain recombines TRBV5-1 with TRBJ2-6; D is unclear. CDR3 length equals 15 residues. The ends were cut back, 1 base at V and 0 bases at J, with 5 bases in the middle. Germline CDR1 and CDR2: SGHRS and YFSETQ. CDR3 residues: CASSLRSSGANVLTF. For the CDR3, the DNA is TGCGCCAGCAGCTTGAGGAGCTCTGGGGCCAACGTCCTGACTTTC.

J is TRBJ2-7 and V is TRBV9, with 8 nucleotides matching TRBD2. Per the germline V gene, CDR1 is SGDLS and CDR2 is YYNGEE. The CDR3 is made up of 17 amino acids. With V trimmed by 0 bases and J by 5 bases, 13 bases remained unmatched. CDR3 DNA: TGTGCCAGCAGCGTAGCGGGAGGGCCTTCGGGGAAAAACGAGCAGTACTTC. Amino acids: CASSVAGGPSGKNEQYF.

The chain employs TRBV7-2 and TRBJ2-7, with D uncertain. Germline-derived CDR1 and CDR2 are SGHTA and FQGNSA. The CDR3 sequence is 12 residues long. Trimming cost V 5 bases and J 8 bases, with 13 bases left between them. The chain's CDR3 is CASSPPLSQQYF. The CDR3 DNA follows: TGTGCCAGCAGCCCCCCCCTAAGCCAGCAGTACTTC. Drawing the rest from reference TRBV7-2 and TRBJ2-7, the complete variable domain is GAGVSQSPSNKVTEKGKDVELRCDPISGHTALYWYRQSLGQGLEFLIYFQGNSAPDKSGLPSDRFSAERTGGSVSTLTIQRTQQEDSAVYLCASSPPLSQQYFGPGTRLTVT.

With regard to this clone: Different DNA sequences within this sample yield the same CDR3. CDR3 DNA: TGTGCCAGCAGTCTTCAGGGGAACACTGAAGCTTTCTTT. This gives the protein CASSLQGNTEAFF. This rearrangement joins TRBV6-5 to TRBJ1-1; TRBD1 is a possible D gene (5 bases). Trimming removed 5 bases at V and 1 base at J, with 8 bases between. CDR1 and CDR2 (germline): MNHEY, SVGAGI. The CDR3 length is 13 residues.

The CDR3 nucleotides are TGTGCCAGTAGGGAATCCGGGACAGGGGTCACTGAAGCTTTCTTT. Its protein is CASRESGTGVTEAFF. The J gene is TRBJ1-1, the V gene TRBV19; 10 bases match TRBD1. After removal of 6 bases from V and 4 bases from J, the junction contained 8 bases not matched to a gene. Germline V gene sequence: CDR1 LNHDA, CDR2 SQIVND (reference sequence). This CDR3 is 15 amino acids long.

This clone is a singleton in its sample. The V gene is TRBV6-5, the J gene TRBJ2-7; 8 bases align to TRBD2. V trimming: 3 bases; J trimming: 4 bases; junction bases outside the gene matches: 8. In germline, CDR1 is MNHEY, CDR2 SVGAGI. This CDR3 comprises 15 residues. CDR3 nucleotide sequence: TGTGCCAGCAGTTATTCCCTCGGGGGGGGTTACGAGCAGTACTTC. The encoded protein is CASSYSLGGGYEQYF.

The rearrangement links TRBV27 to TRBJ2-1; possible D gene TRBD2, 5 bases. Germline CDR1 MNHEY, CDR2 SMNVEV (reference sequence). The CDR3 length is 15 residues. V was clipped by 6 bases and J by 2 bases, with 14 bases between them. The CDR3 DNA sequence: TGTGCCAGCAGGCTCACAGCGGCAGCCTACAATGAGCAGTTCTTC. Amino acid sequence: CASRLTAAAYNEQFF.

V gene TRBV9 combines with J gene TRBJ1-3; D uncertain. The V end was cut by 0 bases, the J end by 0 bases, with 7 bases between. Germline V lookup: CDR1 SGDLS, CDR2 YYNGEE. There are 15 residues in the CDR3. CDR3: CASSVAPVSGNTIYF. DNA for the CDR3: TGTGCCAGCAGCGTAGCCCCAGTCTCTGGAAACACCATATATTTT.

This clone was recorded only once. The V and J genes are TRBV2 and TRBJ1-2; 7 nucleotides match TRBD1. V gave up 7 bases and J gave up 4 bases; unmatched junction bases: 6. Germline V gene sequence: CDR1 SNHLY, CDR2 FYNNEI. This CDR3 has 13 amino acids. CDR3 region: CASNPQGLYGYTF. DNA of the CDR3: TGTGCCAGCAACCCACAGGGGCTCTATGGCTACACCTTC.